This TCR beta chain was found in a study of blood T cell repertoires in COVID-19. Turning to the study itself: Sources were T cells, B-cell-depleted T cells, or PBMCs; the material itself was cDNA or gDNA.

The assay was immunoSEQ multiplex PCR, and TCRdb's table has in-frame clones only and misses some. The sample records about 280,000 clones, about 90% being singletons. V was cut by 3 bases and J by 7 bases, with 16 bases left in between. The CDR3 spans 15 residues. Per germline, CDR1 MNHEY and CDR2 SMNVEV (reference sequence). This clonotype was obtained from a woman aged 18-29 years with acute COVID-19. This chain joins TRBV27 and TRBJ2-1; a weak D match, TRBD1 (5 bases). The sequenced material came from PBMCs or T cells enriched from blood (not recorded which). The CDR3 here is CASSFLTGATNEQFF. CDR3 nucleotides: TGTGCCAGCAGTTTTCTAACAGGAGCCACTAATGAGCAGTTCTTC.